The rows below give T cell receptor beta chains drawn from one sample of a study of early T cells in non-severe SARS-CoV-2 infection. Each CDR3 protein is one row after TCRdb ran MiXCR on the 5' RACE reads. The sample has over 50,000 distinct CDR3 sequences, just under 15% seen once. Sequenced material: whole blood, taken at baseline. Source of these receptors: an adult who was a healthcare worker with PCR-confirmed SARS-CoV-2 infection or an uninfected control (not recorded which). Each CDR3 is given with its conserved first and last residue. D genes are given only for firm matches. Clone sizes are given selectively: once, few, many, or a class where the clone is expanded.

V gene: TRBV3-1
J gene: TRBJ1-6
clone size: many
CDR3 length: 14
D gene: TRBD1
CDR3 DNA: TGTGCCAGCAACATAGACAGGGGGAATTCACCCCTCCACTTT
CDR3 protein: CASNIDRGNSPLHF

V gene: TRBV4-1
J gene: TRBJ2-1
clone size: many
CDR3 length: 14
D gene: TRBD2
CDR3 DNA: TGCGCCAGCAGCCAAGATTGGACTAGCCTTGAGCAGTTCTTC
CDR3 protein: CASSQDWTSLEQFF

V gene: TRBV12-3/TRBV12-4
J gene: TRBJ2-1
clone size: -
CDR3 length: 12
D gene: -
CDR3 DNA: TGTGCCAGCGCTCCTCGGCGAAATGAGCAGTTCTTC
CDR3 protein: CASAPRRNEQFF

V gene: TRBV2
J gene: TRBJ2-4
clone size: -
CDR3 length: 15
D gene: -
CDR3 DNA: TGTGCCAGCAGTGAAATAACGGGAACGGGAAACATTCAGTACTTC
CDR3 protein: CASSEITGTGNIQYF

V gene: TRBV4-2
J gene: TRBJ1-1
clone size: few
CDR3 length: 11
D gene: -
CDR3 DNA: TGTGCCAGCACTGGGGGGCCGGGAGCTTTCTTT
CDR3 protein: CASTGGPGAFF

V gene: TRBV3-1
J gene: TRBJ2-5
clone size: many
CDR3 length: 12
D gene: -
CDR3 DNA: TGTGCCAGCAGCATCCAGTTAGGGACCCAGTACTTC
CDR3 protein: CASSIQLGTQYF

V gene: TRBV11-2
J gene: TRBJ1-1
clone size: few
CDR3 length: 13
D gene: TRBD1
CDR3 DNA: TGTGCCAGCAGCTTAACGGACAGGGGTGAAGCTTTCTTT
CDR3 protein: CASSLTDRGEAFF

V gene: TRBV30
J gene: TRBJ1-4
clone size: -
CDR3 length: 12
D gene: -
CDR3 DNA: TGTGCCTGGAGTGCAGGGGTTTCAAGGCTGTTTTTT
CDR3 protein: CAWSAGVSRLFF

V gene: TRBV15
J gene: TRBJ2-7
clone size: -
CDR3 length: 12
D gene: -
CDR3 DNA: TGTGCCACCAGCAGCGAGCTCTACGAGCAGTACTTC
CDR3 protein: CATSSELYEQYF

V gene: TRBV20-1
J gene: TRBJ1-6
clone size: few
CDR3 length: 14
D gene: TRBD1
CDR3 DNA: TGCAGTGCTAGAGCGGCAGGGGGCAATTCACCCCTCCACTTT
CDR3 protein: CSARAAGGNSPLHF

V gene: TRBV11-2
J gene: TRBJ2-1
clone size: -
CDR3 length: 16
D gene: -
CDR3 DNA: TGTGCCAGCAGCCACCCGGGTCGCCTCTCCTACAATGAGCAGTTCTTC
CDR3 protein: CASSHPGRLSYNEQFF

V gene: TRBV6-5
J gene: TRBJ2-3
clone size: few
CDR3 length: 13
D gene: -
CDR3 DNA: TGTGCCAGCAGTTACACGTCCGGAGATACGCAGTATTTT
CDR3 protein: CASSYTSGDTQYF

V gene: TRBV12-3/TRBV12-4
J gene: TRBJ2-2
clone size: few
CDR3 length: 14
D gene: -
CDR3 DNA: TGTGCCAGCAGACGACAGACGGGCACCGGGGAGCTGTTTTTT
CDR3 protein: CASRRQTGTGELFF

V gene: TRBV18
J gene: TRBJ2-7
clone size: many
CDR3 length: 15
D gene: TRBD2
CDR3 DNA: TGTGCCAGCTCACCGAATAGCGGGAGAGAATACGAGCAGTACTTC
CDR3 protein: CASSPNSGREYEQYF

V gene: TRBV7-2
J gene: TRBJ2-1
clone size: many
CDR3 length: 12
D gene: TRBD2
CDR3 DNA: TGTGCCAGCAGCTTAAGCGGGAACGAGCAGTTCTTC
CDR3 protein: CASSLSGNEQFF

V gene: TRBV20-1
J gene: TRBJ2-7
clone size: -
CDR3 length: 11
D gene: -
CDR3 DNA: TGCAGTGCGACCCAGGGGGGAGAGCAGTACTTC
CDR3 protein: CSATQGGEQYF

V gene: TRBV6-6
J gene: TRBJ2-5
clone size: few
CDR3 length: 13
D gene: -
CDR3 DNA: TGTGCCAGCAGTTACTCGGCGGGAGAGACCCAGTACTTC
CDR3 protein: CASSYSAGETQYF

V gene: TRBV28
J gene: TRBJ2-1
clone size: -
CDR3 length: 12
D gene: -
CDR3 DNA: TGTGCCGGAGGGAGCTCCTACAATGAGCAGTTCTTC
CDR3 protein: CAGGSSYNEQFF

V gene: TRBV6-1
J gene: TRBJ2-5
clone size: few
CDR3 length: 12
D gene: -
CDR3 DNA: TGTGCCAGCACCCCTGAGTGGGAGACCCAGTACTTC
CDR3 protein: CASTPEWETQYF

V gene: TRBV18
J gene: TRBJ1-1
clone size: few
CDR3 length: 13
D gene: -
CDR3 DNA: TGTGCCAGCTCCGGGGCAGGGGAAACTGAAGCTTTCTTT
CDR3 protein: CASSGAGETEAFF

V gene: TRBV7-9
J gene: TRBJ1-5
clone size: few
CDR3 length: 12
D gene: -
CDR3 DNA: TGTGCCAGCAGCTTACAGAATCAGCCCCAGCATTTT
CDR3 protein: CASSLQNQPQHF

V gene: TRBV20-1
J gene: TRBJ2-7
clone size: few
CDR3 length: 14
D gene: TRBD1
CDR3 DNA: TGCAGTGCTAGATGGGACAGGGGATCCTACGAGCAGTACTTC
CDR3 protein: CSARWDRGSYEQYF

V gene: TRBV3-1
J gene: TRBJ2-7
clone size: few
CDR3 length: 15
D gene: TRBD1
CDR3 DNA: TGTGCCAGCAGCCAAGATCTGGGACAGGGTTACGAGCAGTACTTC
CDR3 protein: CASSQDLGQGYEQYF

V gene: TRBV7-6
J gene: TRBJ1-1
clone size: -
CDR3 length: 13
D gene: -
CDR3 DNA: TGTGCCAGCAGCCGAAATTGGCGGACTGAAGCTTTCTTT
CDR3 protein: CASSRNWRTEAFF

V gene: TRBV10-3
J gene: TRBJ2-2
clone size: -
CDR3 length: 14
D gene: TRBD1
CDR3 DNA: TGTGCCATCTGGGGACAGGGGAGGTCCGGGGAGCTGTTTTTT
CDR3 protein: CAIWGQGRSGELFF

V gene: TRBV19
J gene: TRBJ2-5
clone size: many
CDR3 length: 13
D gene: TRBD2
CDR3 DNA: TGTGCCAGTGCTGCGGGAGGCCAAGAGACCCAGTACTTC
CDR3 protein: CASAAGGQETQYF

V gene: TRBV2
J gene: TRBJ2-7
clone size: -
CDR3 length: 15
D gene: TRBD2
CDR3 DNA: TGTGCCAGCAGTGAGCTTAGCGGGGGGGGATACGAGCAGTACTTC
CDR3 protein: CASSELSGGGYEQYF

V gene: TRBV12-3/TRBV12-4
J gene: TRBJ1-6
clone size: few
CDR3 length: 16
D gene: TRBD1
CDR3 DNA: TGTGCCAGCAGTTTACAGCGCGGGCAGGGGGCTTCACCCCTCCACTTT
CDR3 protein: CASSLQRGQGASPLHF

V gene: TRBV5-1
J gene: TRBJ1-1
clone size: few
CDR3 length: 15
D gene: TRBD1
CDR3 DNA: TGCGCCAGCAGCCCCCGGACAGGATCGAACACTGAAGCTTTCTTT
CDR3 protein: CASSPRTGSNTEAFF

V gene: TRBV5-4
J gene: TRBJ1-1
clone size: -
CDR3 length: 13
D gene: TRBD1
CDR3 DNA: TGTGCCAGCAGCAAGACAGGGGGAACTGAAGCTTTCTTT
CDR3 protein: CASSKTGGTEAFF

V gene: TRBV7-9
J gene: TRBJ1-5
clone size: few
CDR3 length: 14
D gene: -
CDR3 DNA: TGTGCCAGCAGCTTAGCAGACAGCAATCAGCCCCAGCATTTT
CDR3 protein: CASSLADSNQPQHF

V gene: TRBV19
J gene: TRBJ2-1
clone size: -
CDR3 length: 13
D gene: TRBD1
CDR3 DNA: TGTGTCAGTGAAGGACAGGGGTGGAATGAGCAGTTCTTC
CDR3 protein: CVSEGQGWNEQFF

V gene: TRBV2
J gene: TRBJ1-5
clone size: many
CDR3 length: 13
D gene: -
CDR3 DNA: TGTGCCAGCACCCCCCGGGGTAATCAGCCCCAGCATTTT
CDR3 protein: CASTPRGNQPQHF

V gene: TRBV18
J gene: TRBJ1-5
clone size: -
CDR3 length: 14
D gene: -
CDR3 DNA: TGTGCCAGCTCACCAGGAGATAGCAATCAGCCCCAGCATTTT
CDR3 protein: CASSPGDSNQPQHF

V gene: TRBV5-1
J gene: TRBJ2-5
clone size: -
CDR3 length: 14
D gene: -
CDR3 DNA: TGCGCCAGCAGCCGGGACTCGAGTCAAGAGACCCAGTACTTC
CDR3 protein: CASSRDSSQETQYF

V gene: TRBV29-1
J gene: TRBJ1-4
clone size: few
CDR3 length: 14
D gene: -
CDR3 DNA: TGCAGCGTTGGGAGCAGAACTCCTAATGAAAAACTGTTTTTT
CDR3 protein: CSVGSRTPNEKLFF

V gene: TRBV15
J gene: TRBJ2-3
clone size: few
CDR3 length: 15
D gene: TRBD1
CDR3 DNA: TGTGCCACCAGCTCCCAGGGGGCAAAGACAGATACGCAGTATTTT
CDR3 protein: CATSSQGAKTDTQYF

V gene: TRBV12-3/TRBV12-4
J gene: TRBJ2-1
clone size: few
CDR3 length: 13
D gene: -
CDR3 DNA: TGTGCCAGCAGTTTCGGCCAGGGCTATGAGCAGTTCTTC
CDR3 protein: CASSFGQGYEQFF